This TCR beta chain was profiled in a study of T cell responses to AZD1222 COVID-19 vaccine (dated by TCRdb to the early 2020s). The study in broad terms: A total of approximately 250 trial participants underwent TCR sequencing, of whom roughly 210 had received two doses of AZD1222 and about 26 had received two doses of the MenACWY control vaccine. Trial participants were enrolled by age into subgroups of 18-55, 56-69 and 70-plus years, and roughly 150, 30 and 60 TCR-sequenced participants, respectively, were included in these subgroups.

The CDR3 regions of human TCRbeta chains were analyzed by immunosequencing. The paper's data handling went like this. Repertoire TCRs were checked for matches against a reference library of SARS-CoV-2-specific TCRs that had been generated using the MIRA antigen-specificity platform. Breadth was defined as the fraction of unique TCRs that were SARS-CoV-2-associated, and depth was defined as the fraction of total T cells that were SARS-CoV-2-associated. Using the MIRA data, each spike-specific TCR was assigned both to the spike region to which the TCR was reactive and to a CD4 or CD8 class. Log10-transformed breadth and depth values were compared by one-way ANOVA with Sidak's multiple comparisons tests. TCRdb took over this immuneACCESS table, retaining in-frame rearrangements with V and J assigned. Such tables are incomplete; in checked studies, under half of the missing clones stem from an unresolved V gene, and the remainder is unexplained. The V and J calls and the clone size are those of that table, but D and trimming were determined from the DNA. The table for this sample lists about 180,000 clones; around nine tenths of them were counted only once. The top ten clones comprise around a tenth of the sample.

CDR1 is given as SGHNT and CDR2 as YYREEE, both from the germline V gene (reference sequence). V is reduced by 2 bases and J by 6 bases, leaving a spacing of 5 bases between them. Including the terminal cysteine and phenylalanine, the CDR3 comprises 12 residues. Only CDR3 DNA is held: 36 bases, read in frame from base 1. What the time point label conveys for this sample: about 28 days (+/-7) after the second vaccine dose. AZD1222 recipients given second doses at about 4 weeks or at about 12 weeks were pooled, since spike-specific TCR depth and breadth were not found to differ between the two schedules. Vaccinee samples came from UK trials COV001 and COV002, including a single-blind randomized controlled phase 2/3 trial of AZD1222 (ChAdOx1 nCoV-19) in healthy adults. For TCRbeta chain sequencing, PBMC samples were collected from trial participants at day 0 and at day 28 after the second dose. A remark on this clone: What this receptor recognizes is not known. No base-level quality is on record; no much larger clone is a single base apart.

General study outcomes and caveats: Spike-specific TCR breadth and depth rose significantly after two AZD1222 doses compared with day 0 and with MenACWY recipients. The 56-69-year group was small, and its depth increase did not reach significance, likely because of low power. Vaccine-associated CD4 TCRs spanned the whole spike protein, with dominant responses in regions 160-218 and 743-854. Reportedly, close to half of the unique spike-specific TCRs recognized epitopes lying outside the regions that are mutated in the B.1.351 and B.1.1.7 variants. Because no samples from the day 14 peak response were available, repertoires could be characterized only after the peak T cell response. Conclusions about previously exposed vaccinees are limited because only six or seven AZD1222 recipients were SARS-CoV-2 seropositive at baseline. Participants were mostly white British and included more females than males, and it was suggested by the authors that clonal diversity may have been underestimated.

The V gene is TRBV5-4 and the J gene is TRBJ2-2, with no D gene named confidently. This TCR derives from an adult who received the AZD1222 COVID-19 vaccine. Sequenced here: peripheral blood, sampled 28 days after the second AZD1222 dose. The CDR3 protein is CASSFPSGELFF. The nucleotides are TGTGCCAGCAGCTTTCCTTCCGGGGAGCTGTTTTTT.